This passage covers 32 T cell receptor beta chains from one sample sequenced in a study of CD8+ T cells in alopecia areata. Isolated RNA was reverse transcribed into cDNA used as the sequencing template. TCRdb keeps only in-frame clones here, not all; method: immunoSEQ multiplex PCR. Found here are some 110,000 clones, no singletons; the ten largest cover 20%. The sequencing input was lesional skin. The receptors stem from a C3H/HeJ mouse with alopecia areata. This line is of MHC haplotype H2-k.

Comments on this clone: At residue 13, the TCRdb protein departs from the DNA translation, so the protein shown here was derived from the DNA itself. Genes here carry mouse names. The read is 3 residues too short to cover the CDR3 end, so that end is filled in from the germline J gene. This sequence joins TRBV13-3 and TRBJ1-3; 9 bases align to TRBD1. Germline V lookup: CDR1 NNHDY, CDR2 SYVADS. The CDR3 contains 16 residues. The ends lost 3 bases at V and 0 bases at J; junction bases unmatched: 4. The CDR3 sequence: CASSAGTGLSGNTLYF. The covered CDR3 bases are TGTGCCAGCAGTGCAGGGACAGGGCTTTCTGGAAATACG.

This clone was detected only a few times. Genes here carry mouse names. The read finishes 4 residues shy of the CDR3 end, and the germline J gene is used to complete it. This chain links TRBV1 with TRBJ2-2; D may be TRBD1 (5 bases). The V gene's germline CDR1 is NSQYPW and CDR2 LRSPGD (reference sequence). With 2 bases removed from V and 3 bases from J, the gap between germline ends came to 10 bases. This CDR3 has 15 amino acids. The sequenced CDR3 bases are TGCACCTGCAGTGCACGCAGGGAGGACACCGGG. Its translation: CTCSARREDTG. The CDR3, in full, reads CTCSARREDTGQLYF. The variable domain in full, with the rest retrieved from reference TRBV1 and TRBJ2-2, is VTLLEQNPRWRLVPRGQAVNLRCILKNSQYPWMSWYQQDLQKQLQWLFTLRSPGDKEVKSLPGADYLATRVTDTELRLQVANMSQGRTLYCTCSARREDTGQLYFGEGSKLTVL.

The sample holds a few counts of this clone. All gene names here are mouse names. The read ends 4 residues before the CDR3 terminus; that terminus is restored from the germline J gene. The chain uses TRBV13-3 and TRBJ2-3; TRBD1 agrees at 7 bases. Germline lookup yields CDR1 NNHDY and CDR2 SYVADS. The CDR3 extends over 17 amino acids. Germline trimming cut 0 bases from V and 1 base from J; bases unmatched to any gene: 8. This CDR3 reads CASSDASGTAGAETLYF. CDR3 bases read: TGTGCCAGCAGTGATGCCTCCGGGACAGCGGGTGCAGAA.

With regard to this clone: At residue 12, the DNA translation does not agree with TCRdb's protein; the protein displayed here is the one encoded by the DNA. The gene names given are mouse names. The CDR3 extends 3 residues past the end of the read, so its final part is completed from the germline J gene. The chain recombines TRBV19 with TRBJ1-6, with 8 bases identical to TRBD1. Being an ORF, TRBJ1-6 has a function that is uncertain. Trimming took 3 bases from V and 4 from J; bases not matched to a gene: 3. Germline CDR1 reads FNHDT; CDR2 reads SITEND (reference sequence). The CDR3 is 15 residues long. This CDR3 is CASSRTGFYNSPLYF. CDR3 DNA, as far as it was read: TGTGCCAGCAGTAGGACAGGGTTTTATAATTCGCCC.

As for this clone: The gene names here belong to mouse. The read finishes 4 residues shy of the CDR3 end, and the germline J gene is used to complete it. The chain links TRBV13-3 to TRBJ2-7; D may be TRBD1 (6 bases). The V gene's germline CDR1 is NNHDY and CDR2 SYVADS. The germline V and J ends were trimmed by 3 bases and 3 bases, with 13 bases remaining between them. This CDR3 region has 14 residues. The CDR3 protein is CASSGPGQIYEQYF. CDR3 bases read: TGTGCCAGCAGTGGTCCGGGACAAATCTAT.

This clone occurred a few times. Being one base from a much bigger clone, this may be a read error. Mouse gene names apply. The sequenced fragment ends 4 residues before the CDR3 boundary, so the rest is inferred from the germline J gene. V gene TRBV13-1 combines with J gene TRBJ2-7, with D perhaps TRBD2 (6 bases). The CDR3 is made up of 16 amino acids. In germline, CDR1 is NSHNY, CDR2 SYGAGN. Trimming took off 0 bases at V and 0 bases at J, with 13 bases between the two ends. CDR3 DNA (partial): TGTGCCAGCAGTGATGCGCTGGGGAGGAGCTCCTAT. Amino acid sequence: CASSDALGRSSY. The entire CDR3 is CASSDALGRSSYEQYF.

This clone has only a few counts. The gene names here belong to mouse. The missing CDR3 end, 4 residues past where the read stops, is filled in from the germline J gene. The chain combines TRBV13-3 with TRBJ2-1; 12 bases line up with TRBD2. The length of the CDR3 is 15 residues. Trimming at V came to 7 bases and at J to 4 bases, leaving 6 bases not matched to a gene. Germline-derived CDR1 and CDR2 are NNHDY and SYVADS. The sequenced part of the CDR3 DNA is TGTGCCAGCTGGACTGGGGGGGTGAGTTATGCT. Its translation: CASWTGGVSYA. The CDR3 reads in full as CASWTGGVSYAEQFF.

Regarding this clone: Any gene name here is a mouse gene name. The CDR3 extends 4 residues past the end of the read, so its final part is completed from the germline J gene. This chain links TRBV1 with TRBJ2-7; 8 bases agree with TRBD1. The CDR3 sequence is 13 residues long. Germline-derived CDR1 and CDR2 are NSQYPW and LRSPGD (reference sequence). The CDR3 protein is CTCRDRGRDEQYF. CDR3 DNA, as far as it was read: TGCACCTGCAGAGACAGGGGAAGAGAT. The complete variable domain, with remaining parts taken from reference TRBV1 and TRBJ2-7, reads VTLLEQNPRWRLVPRGQAVNLRCILKNSQYPWMSWYQQDLQKQLQWLFTLRSPGDKEVKSLPGADYLATRVTDTELRLQVANMSQGRTLYCTCRDRGRDEQYFGPGTRLTVL.

Concerning this clone: The germline and genes are mouse ones. Read coverage stops 4 residues before the CDR3 terminus; the germline J gene supplies the remainder. The V call is TRBV13-3, the J call TRBJ1-2; D unclear. In germline, CDR1 is NNHDY, CDR2 SYVADS. V was shortened by 4 bases and J by 1 base, with 8 bases between the two germline ends. This CDR3 region has 13 residues. The CDR3 region is CASSPAGNSDYTF. The covered CDR3 bases are TGTGCCAGCAGTCCCGCAGGAAACTCC.

Note on this clone: Mouse names are used for the genes. The read halts 4 residues ahead of the CDR3 end, with the missing end drawn from the germline J gene. The chain couples TRBV13-2 to TRBJ2-7; 9 bases map to TRBD1. The CDR3 runs 14 residues. CDR1 is NNHNN, CDR2 SYGAGS, per germline (reference sequence). The CDR3 reads CASGDPGQGDEQYF. The covered CDR3 bases are TGTGCCAGCGGTGATCCGGGACAGGGAGAT.

This clone was picked up a small number of times. Mouse names are used for the genes. Read data end 4 residues before the CDR3 end; the end is taken from the germline J gene. The V and J genes are TRBV19 and TRBJ2-5; D unresolved. The germline gives CDR1 FNHDT, CDR2 SITEND (reference sequence). The V gene lost 1 base and the J gene lost 0 bases, with 9 bases spanning the gap. The CDR3 runs 15 residues. CDR3 sequence: CASSILDGNQDTQYF. Incomplete CDR3 DNA: TGTGCCAGCAGTATACTGGACGGGAACCAAGAC. Drawing the rest from reference TRBV19 and TRBJ2-5, the complete variable domain is GGIITQTPKFLIGQEGQKLTLKCQQNFNHDTMYWYRQDSGKGLRLIYYSITENDLQKGDLSEGYDASREKKSSFSLTVTSAQKNEMAVFLCASSILDGNQDTQYFGPGTRLLVL.

Concerning this clone: The genes and germline here are from mouse. Coverage ceases 4 residues before the CDR3 finishes, and the germline J gene fills in the end. V is TRBV19 and J is TRBJ2-5; 12 bases align to TRBD2. Per germline, CDR1 FNHDT and CDR2 SITEND (reference sequence). CDR3 length: 16 amino acids. CDR3 in amino acids: CASSIRDWGAEDTQYF. CDR3 DNA, as far as it was read: TGTGCCAGCAGTATCCGGGACTGGGGGGCAGAAGAC.

As regards this clone: Gene names denote mouse genes. The read terminates 4 residues before the CDR3 end, so the remaining end is supplied by the germline J gene. The chain employs TRBV13-3 and TRBJ1-2, with 12 bases identical to TRBD1. The CDR3 has 16 residues. The junction had 7 bases not matched to a gene; V was cut back by 3 bases and J by 4 bases. Germline assignment: CDR1 NNHDY and CDR2 SYVADS. The CDR3 loop is CASSAGTGGQRSDYTF. Incomplete CDR3 DNA: TGTGCCAGCAGTGCCGGGACAGGGGGCCAACGCTCC.

Concerning this clone itself: The genes are named according to mouse. The read stops 4 residues short of the end of the CDR3; the missing end is completed from the germline J gene. V usage is TRBV13-3 and J usage is TRBJ2-3, with TRBD2 matching over 14 bases. The CDR3 is 18 residues long. The germline gives CDR1 NNHDY, CDR2 SYVADS. The trim removed 5 bases at V and 0 bases at J, leaving 8 bases unmatched. The sequenced CDR3 bases are TGTGCCAGCAGCTCCGGGACTGGGGGGGCAAAGAGTGCAGAA. This translates into CASSSGTGGAKSAE. Given in full, the CDR3 is CASSSGTGGAKSAETLYF.

A word on this clone: Any gene name here is a mouse gene name. The CDR3 region is CASSGQINTLYF. CDR3 bases read: TGTGCCAGCTCGGGACAGATAAAC. The chain recombines TRBV13-3 with TRBJ2-4; TRBD1 aligns across 7 bases. The CDR3 end falls 4 residues outside the read, so it is completed with the germline J gene. The CDR3 totals 12 residues. The germline CDR1 and CDR2 sequences are NNHDY and SYVADS.

This clone was counted a few times. Mouse germline and gene names are used. With the read ending 4 residues before the CDR3 end, the germline J gene is used to fill in that end. This chain joins TRBV1 and TRBJ2-2; 9 nucleotides match TRBD1. CDR1 NSQYPW and CDR2 LRSPGD come from the germline V gene (reference sequence). J was trimmed by 5 bases and V by 1 base; bases with no gene match: 2. CDR3 length equals 15 residues. The sequenced CDR3 bases are TGCACCTGCAGTGCAGCCGGGACAGGGACCGGG. It yields the protein CTCSAAGTGTG. The whole CDR3 is CTCSAAGTGTGQLYF. Full variable domain (remainder filled in from reference TRBV1 and TRBJ2-2): VTLLEQNPRWRLVPRGQAVNLRCILKNSQYPWMSWYQQDLQKQLQWLFTLRSPGDKEVKSLPGADYLATRVTDTELRLQVANMSQGRTLYCTCSAAGTGTGQLYFGEGSKLTVL.

As concerns this clone: Mouse gene names apply. CDR3 amino acids: CASSPQGAGTGQLYF. The CDR3 DNA, read in part, is TGTGCCAGCAGTCCGCAGGGGGCGGGGACCGGG. The V and J genes are TRBV19 and TRBJ2-2; 8 bases are a match to TRBD1. The read falls 4 residues short of the CDR3 end, and the missing part is taken from the germline J gene. This CDR3 region has 15 residues. V gave up 4 bases and J gave up 5 bases; unmatched junction bases: 7. The V gene's germline CDR1 is FNHDT and CDR2 SITEND (reference sequence).

Regarding this clone: Germline and genes here are mouse. The read comes to an end 4 residues before the CDR3 does, leaving the germline J gene to fill in the end. This chain joins TRBV1 and TRBJ2-1; 10 bases are shared with TRBD2. In germline, CDR1 is NSQYPW, CDR2 LRSPGD (reference sequence). The CDR3 totals 16 residues. CDR3 sequence: CTCSADDWGVLAEQFF. The part of the CDR3 DNA that was read is TGCACCTGCAGTGCAGACGACTGGGGGGTGTTGGCT. Supplemented by reference TRBV1 and TRBJ2-1, the full variable domain reads VTLLEQNPRWRLVPRGQAVNLRCILKNSQYPWMSWYQQDLQKQLQWLFTLRSPGDKEVKSLPGADYLATRVTDTELRLQVANMSQGRTLYCTCSADDWGVLAEQFFGPGTRLTVL.

Concerning this clone itself: Mouse germline and gene names are used. The read halts 4 residues ahead of the CDR3 end, with the missing end drawn from the germline J gene. This chain links TRBV16 with TRBJ2-7; the D is unclear. Germline assignment: CDR1 SGHSA and CDR2 FRNQAP. The CDR3 spans 11 residues. The sequenced part of the CDR3 DNA is TGTGCAAGCAGCTTCACTTAT. It translates to CASSFTY. The whole CDR3 protein is CASSFTYEQYF.

This clone has a handful of counts. The gene names given are mouse names. Read coverage stops 4 residues before the CDR3 terminus; the germline J gene supplies the remainder. The genes are TRBV13-3 and TRBJ2-2, with TRBD2 matching 8 bases. Looked up from germline, CDR1 is NNHDY and CDR2 is SYVADS. Losses at the gene ends were 1 base for V and 1 base for J; bases not matched to a gene: 3. CDR3 length equals 16 residues. The CDR3: CASSDQGLVNTGQLYF. CDR3 DNA, as far as it was read: TGTGCCAGCAGTGATCAGGGACTGGTAAACACCGGG.

The table lists this clone with a few counts. Gene names are mouse gene names. Read data end 4 residues before the CDR3 end; the end is taken from the germline J gene. The chain links TRBV19 to TRBJ2-1, with TRBD2 matching over 10 bases. The V gene's germline CDR1 is FNHDT and CDR2 SITEND (reference sequence). With V trimmed by 0 bases and J by 6 bases, 3 bases remained unmatched. The CDR3 is made up of 15 amino acids. The part of the CDR3 DNA that was read is TGTGCCAGCAGTATAGCGGCTGGGGGGGCTGCT. It specifies CASSIAAGGAA. The complete CDR3 reads CASSIAAGGAAEQFF.

With respect to this clone: Gene names and germline refer to mouse. The read terminates 4 residues ahead of where the CDR3 ends, so the germline J gene completes it. The rearrangement links TRBV1 to TRBJ2-3; 7 bases fit TRBD1. The CDR3 covers 15 residues. V lost 5 bases to trimming and J lost 0 bases; unmatched junction nucleotides: 5. CDR1 is NSQYPW and CDR2 is LRSPGD in the germline V gene (reference sequence). The chain's CDR3 is CTCSRDSSSAETLYF. The part of the CDR3 DNA that was read is TGCACCTGCAGTCGGGACAGTTCTAGTGCAGAA.

Concerning this clone itself: TCRdb and the translated DNA give different amino acids at residue 12; the protein presented here is the one translated from the DNA. Gene labels here are mouse ones. The read ends 3 residues shy of where the CDR3 ends; the end is completed using the germline J gene. The chain combines TRBV19 with TRBJ1-6; a weak D match, TRBD1 (5 bases). TRBJ1-6 carries the ORF label, with uncertain function. V lost 4 bases, J lost 0 bases, and 8 bases lay in between. The CDR3 runs to 15 residues. Germline V CDR1 and CDR2: FNHDT, SITEND (reference sequence). CDR3 in amino acids: CASSGRDSYNSPLYF. The covered CDR3 bases are TGTGCCAGCAGTGGCAGGGATTCCTATAATTCGCCC.

This clone was seen a few times. Each gene name is a mouse one. The read terminates 4 residues before the CDR3 end, so the remaining end is supplied by the germline J gene. The chain has TRBV13-3 and TRBJ2-5; 8 nucleotides agree with TRBD1. Per germline, CDR1 NNHDY and CDR2 SYVADS. This CDR3 is built from 12 residues. The DNA read from the CDR3 is TGTGCCAGCAAGGACAGGGCTGAC. This translates into CASKDRAD. From start to end, the CDR3 is CASKDRADTQYF.

As to this clone: Gene names denote mouse genes. Read sequence stops 4 residues before the CDR3 end, and the germline J gene provides the missing end. The genes are TRBV3 and TRBJ2-3; D perhaps matches TRBD2 (6 bases). V dropped 3 bases and J dropped 0 bases, with 13 bases sitting between them. From germline, CDR1 is SNHLY and CDR2 FYNGKV (reference sequence). The CDR3 runs 16 residues. The covered CDR3 bases are TGTGCCAGCAGCTTTTCTGGGGCCTCTAGTGCAGAA. It yields the protein CASSFSGASSAE. The entire CDR3 reads CASSFSGASSAETLYF.

This clone was seen more than once but under ten times. The genes are named according to mouse. CDR3 bases read: TGCACCTGGGGGGACAGGGAAGAC. Protein product: CTWGDRED. The CDR3 in its entirety is CTWGDREDTQYF. The chain recombines TRBV1 with TRBJ2-5, with 9 bases fitting TRBD1. The read is 4 residues too short to cover the CDR3 end, so that end is filled in from the germline J gene. The germline V gene encodes CDR1 NSQYPW and CDR2 LRSPGD (reference sequence). The CDR3 runs 12 residues.

The table lists this clone with a few counts. The genes are named according to mouse. The read finishes 4 residues shy of the CDR3 end, and the germline J gene is used to complete it. The chain carries TRBV5 and TRBJ2-1; maybe TRBD2 (6 bases). CDR3 size: 14 residues. CDR1 LGHNA and CDR2 YNLKQL come from the germline V gene (reference sequence). V lost 0 bases, J lost 6 bases, and 9 bases lay in between. Incomplete CDR3 DNA: TGTGCCAGCAGCCAAGACTGGGGACCTGCT. It is translated as CASSQDWGPA. The entire CDR3 protein is CASSQDWGPAEQFF.

This clone showed up just a few times. The gene names here belong to mouse. The read ends 4 residues shy of where the CDR3 ends; the end is completed using the germline J gene. The chain employs TRBV19 and TRBJ2-7, with TRBD2 identical over 12 bases. Losses at the gene ends were 2 bases for V and 0 bases for J; bases not matched to a gene: 3. From germline, CDR1 is FNHDT and CDR2 SITEND (reference sequence). This CDR3 region has 16 residues. CDR3 DNA (partial): TGTGCCAGCAGTATCGGGACTGGGGGGAGCTCCTAT. Amino acid sequence: CASSIGTGGSSY. The whole CDR3 is CASSIGTGGSSYEQYF.

This clone was recorded a few times. Germline and genes: mouse. The read halts 4 residues ahead of the CDR3 end, with the missing end drawn from the germline J gene. The chain joins TRBV1 to TRBJ1-1, with TRBD1 matching over 10 bases. The CDR3 sequence is 15 residues long. CDR1 is NSQYPW, CDR2 LRSPGD, per germline (reference sequence). The covered CDR3 bases are TGCACCTGCAGTGCAGATCTGGACAGGGGGACA. Translating it yields CTCSADLDRGT. The CDR3, in full, reads CTCSADLDRGTEVFF. Based on the CDR3 plus reference TRBV1 and TRBJ1-1, the full variable domain is VTLLEQNPRWRLVPRGQAVNLRCILKNSQYPWMSWYQQDLQKQLQWLFTLRSPGDKEVKSLPGADYLATRVTDTELRLQVANMSQGRTLYCTCSADLDRGTEVFFGKGTRLTVV.

A word on this clone: Mouse gene names and germline throughout. The DNA ends 4 residues before the CDR3 does, and the rest of the CDR3 is filled in from the germline J gene. This rearrangement joins TRBV13-3 to TRBJ1-2; 10 bases line up with TRBD1. The germline gives CDR1 NNHDY, CDR2 SYVADS. CDR3 size: 14 residues. The CDR3 sequence is CASSEGQGWSDYTF. The covered CDR3 bases are TGTGCCAGCAGTGAGGGACAGGGGTGGTCC.

This clone came up many times. Gene names refer to mouse genes. The read falls 4 residues short of the CDR3 end, and the missing part is taken from the germline J gene. The rearrangement uses TRBV13-1 and TRBJ1-4, with 9 bases that match TRBD1. The ends lost 5 bases at V and 5 bases at J; junction bases unmatched: 4. Germline assignment: CDR1 NSHNY and CDR2 SYGAGN. The length of the CDR3 is 14 residues. The CDR3 sequence is CASRPGTGNERLFF. The sequenced CDR3 bases are TGTGCCAGCAGACCCGGGACAGGGAACGAA.

This clone was found a few times. Genes and germline come from the mouse. The read ends 4 residues before the CDR3 terminus; that terminus is restored from the germline J gene. The chain carries TRBV13-3 and TRBJ2-3, with TRBD2 matching 7 bases. The CDR3 contains 15 residues. From germline, CDR1 is NNHDY and CDR2 SYVADS. J gave up 3 bases and V 4 bases, and 8 bases lay outside the gene matches. CDR3 residues: CASSPGGWRAETLYF. CDR3 DNA, as far as it was read: TGTGCCAGCAGTCCTGGGGGATGGAGAGCAGAA.